These T cell receptor beta chains were read from a single sample in a study of blood T cell repertoires in COVID-19. Repertoires were generated with immunoSEQ multiplex PCR, while TCRdb's copy carries only in-frame clones and drops some. The data show about 140,000 clones, almost 85% seen once. The specimen was peripheral blood. The receptors come from a man in his forties or fifties with acute or convalescent COVID-19. Each CDR3 is given with its conserved first and last residue. Each record gives: clone size, CDR3 length, J gene, D gene, V gene, CDR3 DNA, CDR3 protein. A D gene is named only where the DNA matches it firmly. Expanded clones get a size class; other rows say once, few or many, or leave the size out.

>-|15|TRBJ1-4|-|TRBV5-1
TGCGCCAGCAGCAGGGGCCGGGGGACTAATGAAAAACTGTTTTTT
CASSRGRGTNEKLFF
>-|13|TRBJ1-2|-|TRBV28
TGTGCCAGCAGTTTAGCCACAGACAATGGCTACACCTTC
CASSLATDNGYTF
>-|15|TRBJ2-7|TRBD1|TRBV27
TGTGCCAGCAGTTTTCCGGGACAGGGGGTACACGAGCAGTACTTC
CASSFPGQGVHEQYF
>-|12|TRBJ2-7|-|TRBV2
TGTGCCAGCAGTGAAACTTCCTACGAGCAGTACTTC
CASSETSYEQYF
>-|14|TRBJ1-4|-|TRBV7-9
TGTGCCAGCAGCCCACTCTCAAAGAATGAAAAACTGTTTTTT
CASSPLSKNEKLFF
>-|17|TRBJ2-7|TRBD1|TRBV10-1
TGCGCCAGCAGTGACGACCCCCCTACGGACAGGGGGCTCGAGCAGTACTTC
CASSDDPPTDRGLEQYF
>-|14|TRBJ2-1|TRBD2|TRBV4-1
TGCGCCAGCAGCCAACACACTAGCGGGGGTTTTCAGTTCTTC
CASSQHTSGGFQFF
>-|14|TRBJ1-5|TRBD1|TRBV28
TGTGCCAGCAGTCCAGGGGGCGCCGATCAGCCCCAGCATTTT
CASSPGGADQPQHF
>-|15|TRBJ2-1|TRBD2|TRBV13
TGTGCCAGCGTTAGTCGGGGGGAGTACTACAATGAGCAGTTCTTC
CASVSRGEYYNEQFF
>-|14|TRBJ2-7|TRBD2|TRBV6-6
TGTGCCAGCATTACCGGGGGGGAGGGCTACGAGCAGTACTTC
CASITGGEGYEQYF
>-|16|TRBJ2-3|-|TRBV14
TGTGCCAGCAGCCAAGTGGGCGGGATAAGCACAGATACGCAGTATTTT
CASSQVGGISTDTQYF
>-|15|TRBJ2-3|TRBD2|TRBV7-9
TGTGCCAGCAGCCGAGGCGGGGGGGACACAGATACGCAGTATTTT
CASSRGGGDTDTQYF
>-|13|TRBJ2-7|-|TRBV5-6
TGTGCCAGCAGCTTGAGCAGGCGATACGAGCAGTACTTC
CASSLSRRYEQYF
>-|13|TRBJ2-3|-|TRBV5-6
TGTGCCAGCAGCAGACAGTACACAGATACGCAGTATTTT
CASSRQYTDTQYF
>-|15|TRBJ1-4|TRBD1|TRBV9
TGTGCCAGCAGCGTAGGAACAGGGGGGATCGAAAAACTGTTTTTT
CASSVGTGGIEKLFF
>-|14|TRBJ1-1|-|TRBV19
TGTGCCAGTAGTTCCCAGGGCCAGCGCACTGAAGCTTTCTTT
CASSSQGQRTEAFF
>-|14|TRBJ1-5|TRBD1|TRBV11-2
TGTGCCAGCAGCCCAGGGACAGCCAATCAGCCCCAGCATTTT
CASSPGTANQPQHF
>-|15|TRBJ2-3|-|TRBV3-1/TRBV3-2
TGTGCCAGCAGCCTCTCGGGGGGCCCACAAGATACGCAGTATTTT
CASSLSGGPQDTQYF
>-|11|TRBJ2-5|-|TRBV3-1/TRBV3-2
TGTGCCAGCAGCCTATCTAAGACCCAGTACTTC
CASSLSKTQYF
>-|16|TRBJ2-3|TRBD2|TRBV5-4
TGTGCCAGCAGCTTGGCCAACCGGGGGGGCACAGATACGCAGTATTTT
CASSLANRGGTDTQYF
>few|13|TRBJ2-3|-|TRBV6-6
TGTGCCAGCAGTACCTACAGCACAGATACGCAGTATTTT
CASSTYSTDTQYF
>-|14|TRBJ1-5|TRBD1|TRBV2
TGTGCCAGCAGATCGGGACAGGGATCGGGTGCCCAGCATTTT
CASRSGQGSGAQHF
>-|17|TRBJ2-1|TRBD1|TRBV24-1
TGTGCCACCAGTGATTTGCAGAGGGACAGGGGGTGGAATGAGCAGTTCTTC
CATSDLQRDRGWNEQFF
>-|15|TRBJ1-4|-|TRBV10-3
TGTGCCATCAGTGAGGTTCGGGGGATGAGTGAAAAACTGTTTTTT
CAISEVRGMSEKLFF
>-|14|TRBJ1-1|-|TRBV9
TGTGCCAGCAGCGCCCAATCCGGCCTCGGAGAGGCTTTCTTT
CASSAQSGLGEAFF
>once|13|TRBJ1-6|-|TRBV14
TGTGCCAGCAGCCCATACAGGGACTCACCCCTCCACTTT
CASSPYRDSPLHF